These T cell receptor beta chains were read from a single sample in a study of cytomegalovirus exposure and HLA in healthy donors. TCRdb keeps only in-frame clones here, not all; method: immunoSEQ multiplex PCR. The data show 100,000 to 150,000 clones, 89% seen once. Specimen: PBMCs. The receptors shown here come from a woman between 18 and 30 years old in good health and CMV-seronegative. Each CDR3 is given with its conserved first and last residue. The order of the fields is J gene, D gene, clone size, V gene, CDR3 DNA, CDR3 protein. A D gene is named only where the DNA matches it firmly. Some rows mark clone size as missing; the rest say once, few, many or name a class of expanded clone.

TRBJ2-7 TRBD2 . TRBV27 TGTGCCAGCAGTTATGGTCTAGCGGGAGCCTCCGAGCAGTACTTC CASSYGLAGASEQYF
TRBJ2-7 . . TRBV4-1 TGCGCCAGCAGCCAAAAGGGACTTCGCTACGAGCAGTACTTC CASSQKGLRYEQYF
TRBJ1-4 . . TRBV7-9 TGTGCCAGCAGCTCAGGTATCTTCTGGGCAACTAATGAAAAACTGTTTTTT CASSSGIFWATNEKLFF
TRBJ2-1 TRBD2 . TRBV7-9 TGTGCCAGCAGCTTAGCGCTGCGACTAGCGGGAGAGGTTGAGCAGTTCTTC CASSLALRLAGEVEQFF
TRBJ2-6 . . TRBV6-1 TGTGCCAGCAGTAAACAGAGCTCTGGGGCCAACGTCCTGACTTTC CASSKQSSGANVLTF
TRBJ1-2 . once TRBV27 TGTGCCAGCAGCGAAACAGGGCCCTATGGCTACACCTTC CASSETGPYGYTF
TRBJ2-3 . . TRBV7-9 TGTGCCAGCAGCTTAGCCGGGATTTTTGGCACAGATACGCAGTATTTT CASSLAGIFGTDTQYF
TRBJ2-7 TRBD2 . TRBV10-2 TGCGCCAGCACTCCGACTAGCGGACCGTCCGAGCAGTACTTC CASTPTSGPSEQYF
TRBJ1-1 . once TRBV4-2 TGTGCCAGCAGCCGGAGGAGCACTGAAGCTTTCTTT CASSRRSTEAFF
TRBJ2-3 TRBD2 once TRBV15 TGTGCCACCAGCAGAGCAGCGGGAAGCACAGATACGCAGTATTTT CATSRAAGSTDTQYF
TRBJ2-3 TRBD1 . TRBV9 TGTGCCAGCAGCCCTCGTCCGGGACAGGGGGCGGCAGATACGCAGTATTTT CASSPRPGQGAADTQYF
TRBJ2-3 TRBD2 . TRBV9 TGTGCCAGCAGCGTGCCAGCGGGAGGAACAGATACGCAGTATTTT CASSVPAGGTDTQYF
TRBJ2-1 TRBD2 . TRBV7-2 TGTGCCAGCAGCTTATTTGGCGGGAGGGCCAGCAGTGAGCAGTTCTTC CASSLFGGRASSEQFF
TRBJ1-4 TRBD1 . TRBV29-1 TGCAGCGTTGGGACAGGGGGAAGAGAAAAACTGTTTTTT CSVGTGGREKLFF
TRBJ2-7 TRBD2 few TRBV18 TGTGCCAGCTCACCAGGAGGGGCGGGAGGGGCCTACGAGCAGTACTTC CASSPGGAGGAYEQYF
TRBJ2-2 TRBD2 . TRBV6-1 TGTGCCAGCAGTGAGAGGAGCGGGAGAAAATACACCGGGGAGCTGTTTTTT CASSERSGRKYTGELFF
TRBJ2-1 TRBD2 . TRBV30 TGTGCCTGGAGTCCTCGACGGACTAGCGGGAGGAACTATGAGCAGTTCTTC CAWSPRRTSGRNYEQFF
TRBJ2-7 . . TRBV5-1 TGCGCCAGCAGCTTGGACTCATCAACCTCCTACGAGCAGTACTTC CASSLDSSTSYEQYF
TRBJ2-1 TRBD1 . TRBV6-5 TGTGCCAGCAGGGGGACAGCAGCCACCTACAATGAGCAGTTCTTC CASRGTAATYNEQFF
TRBJ1-5 . . TRBV21-1 TGTGCCAGCAGCAAGCTCCACATCTTGACCTTCGACAGGGAGGATCCTAAAAAGCCCCAGCATTTT CASSKLHILTFDREDPKKPQHF
TRBJ2-3 TRBD2 . TRBV27 TGTGCCAGCAGTTTCCTGGGACTACTTAATACGCAGTATTTT CASSFLGLLNTQYF
TRBJ2-7 TRBD1 . TRBV9 TGTGCCAGCAGCGTCGGGACAGGGGACTACGAGCAGTACTTC CASSVGTGDYEQYF
TRBJ2-6 . . TRBV18 TGTGCCAGCGCGGGCGGGGCCAACGTCCTGACTTTC CASAGGANVLTF
TRBJ2-1 TRBD2 . TRBV2 TGTGCCACCCGGACTAGCGGGAGGGGCCATGAGCAGTTCTTC CATRTSGRGHEQFF
TRBJ1-1 . . TRBV2 TGTGCCAGCAGGCGGGAAGGGGGGGCGATGAACACTGAAGCTTTCTTT CASRREGGAMNTEAFF
TRBJ1-4 . . TRBV2 TGTGCCAGCAGTGAAGCGTCGGGTGCCGTTGAAAAACTGTTTTTT CASSEASGAVEKLFF
TRBJ2-7 . . TRBV19 TGTGCCAGTAGTATGTCACAGGGTCGGAGGTACGAGCAGTACTTC CASSMSQGRRYEQYF
TRBJ2-7 TRBD2 . TRBV7-9 TGTGCCAGCAGCTTTGGACTAGTTTGGTACGAGCAGTACTTC CASSFGLVWYEQYF
TRBJ2-3 TRBD2 . TRBV2 TGTGCCAGCACCGAGGGACTATTCACAGATACGCAGTATTTT CASTEGLFTDTQYF
TRBJ2-3 TRBD2 . TRBV4-1 TGCGCCAGCAGCCAAGATGGGCAGGGAGGGGCGGATACGCAGTATTTT CASSQDGQGGADTQYF
TRBJ2-5 . . TRBV7-8 TGTGCCAGCAGCTTTGGAGTTCAAGAGACCCAGTACTTC CASSFGVQETQYF
TRBJ2-7 TRBD2 few TRBV5-4 TGTGCCAGCAGCCTCGTGGTTGGGGCGGGAGCAGGCTACGAGCAGTACTTC CASSLVVGAGAGYEQYF
TRBJ2-7 TRBD1 . TRBV11-2 TGTGCCAGCAGCCCACGGGACAGGGAGTACGAGCAGTACTTC CASSPRDREYEQYF
TRBJ1-3 . . TRBV6-6 TGTGCCAGCAGTTACTCGCAGGACTTCTCTGGAAACACCATATATTTT CASSYSQDFSGNTIYF
TRBJ2-3 TRBD2 . TRBV2 TGTGCCAGCAGAGGACCTACTAGCGGGGCTACAGATACGCAGTATTTT CASRGPTSGATDTQYF
TRBJ2-1 . . TRBV6-6 TGTGCCAGCACCGCCCCTTACAGCCACAATGAGCAGTTCTTC CASTAPYSHNEQFF
TRBJ2-1 TRBD2 . TRBV7-6 TGTGCCAGCAGCTTAGGGACTAGCGGGGGAGAGGTTGGTTGGAATGAGCAGTTCTTC CASSLGTSGGEVGWNEQFF
TRBJ1-3 TRBD1 once TRBV6-1 TGTGCCAGCAGTGATGGACAGGGTGGAAACACCATATATTTT CASSDGQGGNTIYF
TRBJ1-1 . . TRBV7-9 TGTGCCAGCAGCTTAGTATCAGCTGAAGCTTTCTTT CASSLVSAEAFF
TRBJ2-1 TRBD2 . TRBV13 TGTGCCAGCAGCTTCGGCGTAGGGACTAGCGGATACAATGAGCAGTTCTTC CASSFGVGTSGYNEQFF
TRBJ2-7 . . TRBV27 TGTGCCAGCAGTTTATCTGTTAGAGGCTCCTACGAGCAGTACTTC CASSLSVRGSYEQYF
TRBJ2-3 . . TRBV5-4 TGTGCCAGCAGCTTCGGCGGGAAGGGCACAGATACGCAGTATTTT CASSFGGKGTDTQYF
TRBJ1-1 TRBD1 . TRBV7-9 TGTGCCAGCAGCTTAGGACAGGGGGACACTGAAGCTTTCTTT CASSLGQGDTEAFF
TRBJ1-5 . once TRBV12-2 TGTGCAAGTCGCTTCACAGGGGGCTGTAGCAATCAGCCCCAGCATTTT CASRFTGGCSNQPQHF
TRBJ2-7 . . TRBV11-2 TGTGCCAGCAGCTTAGTTAACTGGCCTAGCGCCTACGAGCAGTACTTC CASSLVNWPSAYEQYF
TRBJ2-1 TRBD2 . TRBV2 TGTGCCAGCAGTCATTCAAGGGGCGGGAGCGTAAATGAGCAGTTCTTC CASSHSRGGSVNEQFF
TRBJ1-5 . . TRBV5-5 TGTGCCAGCAGCCTGTCTGATCAGCCCCAGCATTTT CASSLSDQPQHF
TRBJ2-7 TRBD2 . TRBV4-1 TGCGCCAGCAGCCAGACTAGCGGGAGGGCTAAAGAGCAGTACTTC CASSQTSGRAKEQYF
TRBJ1-4 . . TRBV10-3 TGTGCCATCAGTGGACAGATGAATGAAAAACTGTTTTTT CAISGQMNEKLFF
TRBJ1-1 . once TRBV5-4 TGTGCCAGCAGCTGGGGACTTCTTTCGGATGCTTTCTTT CASSWGLLSDAFF
TRBJ2-7 . . TRBV2 TGTGCCAGCAGTGGAGGCCTTTTCTCCTACGAGCAGTACTTC CASSGGLFSYEQYF
TRBJ2-7 TRBD1 . TRBV11-1 TGTGCCAGCACCCGGGACAGGGGAGCCTACGAGCAGTACTTC CASTRDRGAYEQYF
TRBJ2-1 . . TRBV5-4 TGTGCCAGCAGCTTGGACTCTGGCTCCTACAATGAGCAGTTCTTC CASSLDSGSYNEQFF
TRBJ2-7 TRBD2 . TRBV7-8 TGTGCCAGCAGCTTAGAGGTCGGTCGACTAGCGAGTGAGCAGTACTTC CASSLEVGRLASEQYF
TRBJ2-7 . few TRBV11-2 TGTGCCAGCAGCTTAGGACGGGACGAGCAGTACTTC CASSLGRDEQYF
TRBJ2-5 . . TRBV4-2 TGTGCCAGCAGCCCCGCCGGGCCAGGGCAAGAGACCCAGTACTTC CASSPAGPGQETQYF
TRBJ1-2 TRBD1 . TRBV19 TGTGCCAGTAGTATGGGACAGGGGCAGTATGGCTACACCTTC CASSMGQGQYGYTF